This entry lists 10 T cell receptor beta chains sequenced from one sample in a study of shared clonotypes between healthy human individuals. Assay: immunoSEQ multiplex PCR; the TCRdb copy retains only in-frame clones and omits some. Of about 2.3 million clones detected, 85% to 95% appear once; the ten largest clones hold around 0.4%. The source material was naive CD4+ T cells from PBMCs. Subset reported: CD45RA+ positively selected. These TCRs come from a man between 18 and 35 years old in good health. Some clones in this sample may be carry-over from other donors' samples.

This CDR3 reads CASSPRDRGDQPQHF. Written as DNA, the CDR3 is TGTGCCAGCAGTCCTCGAGACAGGGGAGATCAGCCCCAGCATTTT. The rearrangement uses TRBV28 and TRBJ1-5, with TRBD1 matching over 8 bases. This CDR3 contains 15 residues. Germline V gives CDR1 MDHEN, CDR2 SYDVKM. Trimming removed 5 bases from V and 5 bases from J; junction bases left unmatched: 8. Filled out from reference TRBV28 and TRBJ1-5, the complete variable domain reads DVKVTQSSRYLVKRTGEKVFLECVQDMDHENMFWYRQDPGLGLRLIYFSYDVKMKEKGDIPEGYSVSREKKERFSLILESASTNQTSMYLCASSPRDRGDQPQHFGDGTRLSIL.

This clone appeared a single time. The chain uses TRBV4-1 and TRBJ1-5; possible D gene TRBD1, 6 bases. Trimming pared 1 base from V and 2 bases from J, leaving 12 bases between. The germline V gene has CDR1 MGHRA and CDR2 YSYEKL. The CDR3 is made up of 16 amino acids. CDR3 residues: CASSQVLTGGNQPQHF. As DNA, the CDR3 is TGCGCCAGCAGCCAAGTCCTGACAGGAGGCAATCAGCCCCAGCATTTT.

V is TRBV28 and J is TRBJ2-1, with TRBD1 matching 8 bases. V was pared by 2 bases and J by 5 bases, with 5 bases of the junction left unmatched. Germline V gene data show CDR1 as MDHEN and CDR2 as SYDVKM. The CDR3 sequence is 15 residues long. As DNA, the CDR3 is TGTGCCAGCAGTTTAGGACAGGGCTTCCACAATGAGCAGTTCTTC. This sequence encodes CASSLGQGFHNEQFF.

This chain links TRBV6-5 with TRBJ1-1, with D possibly matching TRBD1 (6 bases). Germline-derived CDR1 and CDR2 are MNHEY and SVGAGI. This CDR3 spans 11 amino acids. The DNA of the CDR3 is TGTACGGTCAGGGGGAACACTGAAGCTTTCTTT. Its protein is CTVRGNTEAFF.

Comment on this clone: Other DNA variants within this sample encode the same CDR3. The V call is TRBV5-1, the J call TRBJ2-3; 8 bases line up with TRBD2. Germline-derived CDR1 and CDR2 are SGHRS and YFSETQ. V gave up 2 bases and J gave up 4 bases; unmatched junction bases: 3. The CDR3 contains 14 residues. CDR3 sequence: CASSLAGVADTQYF. DNA for the CDR3: TGCGCCAGCAGCTTAGCGGGAGTGGCAGATACGCAGTATTTT. The entire variable domain, with the rest obtained from reference TRBV5-1 and TRBJ2-3, is as follows: KAGVTQTPRYLIKTRGQQVTLSCSPISGHRSVSWYQQTPGQGLQFLFEYFSETQRNKGNFPGRFSGRQFSNSRSEMNVSTLELGDSALYLCASSLAGVADTQYFGPGTRLTVL.

The CDR3 nucleotides are TGTGCCAGCAGTCTTTCGGGACTGTACACTGAAGCTTTCTTT. It codes for CASSLSGLYTEAFF. V usage is TRBV27 and J usage is TRBJ1-1, with D possibly matching TRBD1 (5 bases). The V gene lost 5 bases and the J gene lost 3 bases, with 13 bases spanning the gap. Per germline, CDR1 MNHEY and CDR2 SMNVEV (reference sequence). The CDR3 spans 14 residues.

On this clone: The same CDR3 also results from other DNA sequences found in this sample. This chain uses TRBV30 with TRBJ1-3; D might be TRBD1 (5 bases). This CDR3 region has 13 residues. Per germline, CDR1 GTSNPN and CDR2 SVGIG (reference sequence). The V gene lost 4 bases and the J gene lost 1 base, with 8 bases spanning the gap. The DNA for the CDR3 is TGTGCCTGGACCCAGGGATCTGGAAACACCATATATTTT. Its translation: CAWTQGSGNTIYF.

The chain recombines TRBV7-2 with TRBJ1-2; a possible D gene is TRBD1 (5 bases). This CDR3 comprises 15 residues. Trimming took 5 bases from V and 3 from J, leaving 16 bases between them. The germline gives CDR1 SGHTA, CDR2 FQGNSA. As DNA, the CDR3 is TGTGCCAGCAGCCAGAATTCGGCCAGGGACTATGGCTACACCTTC. The encoded protein is CASSQNSARDYGYTF.

Worth noting for this clone: In the same sample, other DNA sequences code for this CDR3. The V and J genes are TRBV30 and TRBJ2-3, with TRBD2 matching 11 bases. The CDR3 totals 14 residues. Germline V gene lookup returns CDR1 GTSNPN and CDR2 SVGIG (reference sequence). CDR3 in amino acids: CARRTSGSTDTQYF. CDR3 nucleotides: TGTGCTCGAAGGACTAGCGGGAGCACAGATACGCAGTATTTT.

Note on this clone: The same CDR3 is also encoded by other DNA sequences in this sample. This chain uses TRBV7-3 with TRBJ2-5; the D call may be TRBD1 or TRBD2 (5 bases each). The V end lost 4 bases, the J end lost 2 bases, and 8 bases lay between the germline ends. The germline V gene has CDR1 SGHTA and CDR2 FQGTGA. The CDR3 length is 13 residues. The CDR3 here is CASSSGSQETQYF. The CDR3 DNA is TGTGCCAGCAGCTCAGGGAGTCAAGAGACCCAGTACTTC.